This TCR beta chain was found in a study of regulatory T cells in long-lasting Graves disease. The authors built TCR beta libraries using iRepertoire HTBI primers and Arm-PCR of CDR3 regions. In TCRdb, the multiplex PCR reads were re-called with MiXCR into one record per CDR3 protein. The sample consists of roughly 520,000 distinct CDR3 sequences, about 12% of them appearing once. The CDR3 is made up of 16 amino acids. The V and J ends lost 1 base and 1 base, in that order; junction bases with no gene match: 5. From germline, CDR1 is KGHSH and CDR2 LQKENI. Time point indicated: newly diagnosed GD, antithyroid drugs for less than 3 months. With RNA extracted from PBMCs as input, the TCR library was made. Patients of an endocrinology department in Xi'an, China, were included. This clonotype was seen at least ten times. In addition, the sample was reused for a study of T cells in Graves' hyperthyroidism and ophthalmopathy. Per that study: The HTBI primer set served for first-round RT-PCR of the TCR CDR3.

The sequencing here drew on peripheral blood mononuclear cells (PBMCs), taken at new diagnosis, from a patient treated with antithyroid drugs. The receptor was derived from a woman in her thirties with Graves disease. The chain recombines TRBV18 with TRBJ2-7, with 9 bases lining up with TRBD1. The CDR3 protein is CASSPQWTGESYEQYF. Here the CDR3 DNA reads TGTGCCAGCTCACCACAATGGACAGGGGAGTCCTACGAGCAGTACTTC.